Below, 4 T cell receptor beta chains from the same sample are listed, as sequenced in a study of cytomegalovirus exposure and HLA in healthy donors. A multiplex PCR was run with 60 Vbeta primers and 13 Jbeta primers. This table comes from immunoSEQ multiplex PCR, and its TCRdb copy is limited to in-frame clones, with some not included. There are more than 85,000 clones in the sample; around three quarters occur only once, and around 3.5% lies in the top ten. The sequenced material came from PBMCs. Receptors were obtained from a male donor in good health and CMV-seropositive.

The chain combines TRBV9 with TRBJ2-5; 12 bases agree with TRBD2. This CDR3 spans 15 amino acids. CDR1 SGDLS and CDR2 YYNGEE come from the germline V gene. With 3 bases clipped from V and 2 bases from J, the junction kept 2 bases outside the gene matches. CDR3 in DNA: TGTGCCAGCAGCGGTGGGACTAGCGGGCAAGAGACCCAGTACTTC. Translating it yields CASSGGTSGQETQYF.

The rearrangement uses TRBV6-5 and TRBJ1-2, with 12 bases that match TRBD1. The CDR3 has 15 amino acids. CDR1 is MNHEY and CDR2 is SVGAGI in the germline V gene. The V segment lost 6 bases and the J segment 4 bases; nucleotides outside the gene matches: 6. The CDR3 reads CASSSGTGGSYGYTF. CDR3 in DNA: TGTGCCAGCAGCTCCGGGACAGGGGGCAGCTATGGCTACACCTTC.

The rearrangement uses TRBV2 and TRBJ2-7; D is possibly TRBD1 (5 bases). The CDR3 sequence is 14 residues long. V was clipped by 1 base and J by 2 bases, with 9 bases between them. CDR1 and CDR2 from the germline V gene are SNHLY and FYNNEI. The CDR3 DNA reads TGTGCCAGCAGTGAAGTGGGGCCACCCTACGAGCAGTACTTC. Protein: CASSEVGPPYEQYF.

This clone was observed a few times. The chain is built from TRBV6-6 and TRBJ1-4; 7 bases line up with TRBD1. This CDR3 spans 14 amino acids. After removal of 7 bases from V and 5 bases from J, the junction contained 7 bases not matched to a gene. The germline V gene has CDR1 MNHNY and CDR2 SVGAGI (reference sequence). CDR3 coding DNA: TGTGCCAGCAAAAGGGGGACAGCAAATGAAAAACTGTTTTTT. The encoded protein is CASKRGTANEKLFF.